This T cell receptor (beta chain) stems from a study of T cell responses to AZD1222 COVID-19 vaccine. The data were produced by immunoSEQ multiplex PCR, yet TCRdb's version contains in-frame clones alone and is incomplete. Found here are around 150,000 clones, approximately 91% of them singletons; the top ten hold roughly 2%. Study-level results: Clonal diversity was possibly underestimated; the donors were predominantly white British and more often female. Across spike, vaccine-associated CD4 TCRs were found, dominant at 160-218 and 743-854. Two AZD1222 administrations were followed by greater Spike-specific TCR breadth and depth.

Germline loops: CDR1 SGHVT, CDR2 SQSDAQ. V was clipped by 2 bases and J by 4 bases, with 9 bases between them. CDR3 length: 14 residues. Of note for this clone: Its antigen is unknown.

The material sequenced was peripheral blood, taken 28 days after the second AZD1222 dose. The sequence was collected from an adult who received the AZD1222 COVID-19 vaccine. This chain links TRBV7-4 with TRBJ1-5; no clear D gene. CDR3 sequence: CASSLNSSNQPQHF. The DNA of the CDR3 is TGTGCCAGCAGCTTAAATAGCTCTAATCAGCCCCAGCATTTT.